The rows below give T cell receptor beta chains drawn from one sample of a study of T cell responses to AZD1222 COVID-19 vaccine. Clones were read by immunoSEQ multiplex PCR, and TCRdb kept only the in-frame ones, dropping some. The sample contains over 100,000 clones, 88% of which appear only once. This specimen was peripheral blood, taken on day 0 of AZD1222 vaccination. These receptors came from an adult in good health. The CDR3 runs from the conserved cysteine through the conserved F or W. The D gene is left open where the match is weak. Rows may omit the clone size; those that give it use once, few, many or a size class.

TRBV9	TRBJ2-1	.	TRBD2	CASSLGLAGSYNEQFF	TGTGCCAGCAGCCTAGGACTAGCGGGCTCCTACAATGAGCAGTTCTTC
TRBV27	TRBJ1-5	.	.	CASGTSSNQPQHF	TGTGCCAGTGGGACCTCGAGTAATCAGCCCCAGCATTTT
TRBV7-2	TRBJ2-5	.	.	CASSLGSGETQYF	TGTGCCAGCAGCTTAGGTTCTGGCGAGACCCAGTACTTC
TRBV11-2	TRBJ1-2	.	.	CASSRDNYGYTF	TGTGCCAGCAGCCGGGACAACTATGGCTACACCTTC
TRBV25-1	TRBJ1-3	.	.	CASSELMGHWAGNTIYF	TGTGCCAGCAGTGAGTTGATGGGACATTGGGCTGGAAACACCATATATTTT
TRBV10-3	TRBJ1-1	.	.	CAISGERNTEAFF	TGTGCCATCAGTGGGGAAAGGAACACTGAAGCTTTCTTT
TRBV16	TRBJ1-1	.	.	CASSQNRANTEAFF	TGTGCCAGCAGCCAAAACAGGGCGAACACTGAAGCTTTCTTT
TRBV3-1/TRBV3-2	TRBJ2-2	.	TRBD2	CASSQAFSGERLTGELFF	TGTGCCAGCAGCCAAGCTTTTAGCGGGGAGAGGCTAACCGGGGAGCTGTTTTTT
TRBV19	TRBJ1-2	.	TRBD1	CASRLDRDYGYTF	TGTGCCAGTAGACTCGACAGGGACTATGGCTACACCTTC
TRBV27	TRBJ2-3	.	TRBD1	CASSSRDRVYF	TGTGCCAGCAGTTCTCGGGACAGGGTGTATTTT
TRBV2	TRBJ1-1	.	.	CASSETVNTEAFF	TGTGCCAGCAGTGAAACGGTCAACACTGAAGCTTTCTTT
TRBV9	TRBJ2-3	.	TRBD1	CASSRTGSTDTQYF	TGTGCCAGCAGCAGGACAGGAAGCACAGATACGCAGTATTTT
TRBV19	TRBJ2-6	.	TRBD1	CASRVGQGAPGANVLTF	TGTGCCAGTAGGGTGGGACAGGGGGCGCCTGGGGCCAACGTCCTGACTTTC
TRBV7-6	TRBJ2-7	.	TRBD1	CASSSTDRVGWYEQYF	TGTGCCAGCAGCTCAACCGACAGGGTGGGGTGGTACGAGCAGTACTTC
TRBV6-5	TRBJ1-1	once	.	CASSLGDTEAFF	TGTGCCAGCAGTCTAGGGGACACTGAAGCTTTCTTT
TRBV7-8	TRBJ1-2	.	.	CASSLAFSTVNGYTF	TGTGCCAGCAGCTTAGCTTTTTCGACCGTGAATGGCTACACCTTC
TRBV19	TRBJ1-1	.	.	CASSIGPLTEAFF	TGTGCCAGTAGTATTGGCCCCCTAACTGAAGCTTTCTTT
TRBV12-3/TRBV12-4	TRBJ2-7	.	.	CASSLVPYEQYF	TGTGCCAGCAGTTTGGTCCCCTACGAGCAGTACTTC
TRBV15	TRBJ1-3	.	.	CATSRGGGQSGNTIYF	TGTGCCACCAGCAGAGGCGGTGGACAGTCTGGAAACACCATATATTTT
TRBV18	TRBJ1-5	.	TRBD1	CASSPETGGAGQPQHF	TGTGCCAGCTCACCAGAGACAGGGGGCGCGGGACAGCCCCAGCATTTT
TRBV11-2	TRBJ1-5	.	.	CASSLGPDQPQHF	TGTGCCAGCAGCTTAGGACCGGATCAGCCCCAGCATTTT
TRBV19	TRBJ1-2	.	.	CASSIAGDYGYTF	TGTGCCAGTAGTATAGCAGGGGACTATGGCTACACCTTC
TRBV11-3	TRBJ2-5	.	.	CASSFGQEETQYF	TGTGCCAGCAGCTTTGGCCAGGAGGAGACCCAGTACTTC
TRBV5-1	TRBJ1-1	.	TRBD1	CASSLQGGLNTEAFF	TGCGCCAGCAGCTTACAGGGGGGGCTGAACACTGAAGCTTTCTTT
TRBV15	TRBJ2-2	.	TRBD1	CATSRDPQGAGELFF	TGTGCCACCAGCAGAGACCCGCAGGGGGCCGGGGAGCTGTTTTTT
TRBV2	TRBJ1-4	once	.	CASSDQAGAGEKLFF	TGTGCCAGCAGTGATCAGGCAGGGGCTGGCGAAAAACTGTTTTTT
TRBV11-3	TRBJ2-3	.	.	CASSLFGASADTQYF	TGTGCCAGCAGCTTATTTGGGGCTAGCGCAGATACGCAGTATTTT